This T cell receptor (beta chain) is drawn from a study of cytomegalovirus exposure and HLA in healthy donors. Study observations and caveats: Solely CMV serostatus was available to characterize immune exposure. Later on, an analysis showed TCR association rates differing by HLA locus, with DRB1 the most and HLA-C the fewest. In a later analysis, parvovirus B19, influenza, CMV and Epstein-Barr virus appeared linked to several top co-occurrence clusters. Researchers left out some V segments, among them TRBV6-2 and TRBV6-3, as indistinguishable.

The CDR3 covers 15 residues. Germline V gene lookup returns CDR1 SGDLS and CDR2 YYNGEE. V lost 0 bases and J lost 9; bases outside the gene matches: 8. PCR primers comprised 60 Vbeta and 13 Jbeta primers. Clones were read by immunoSEQ multiplex PCR, and TCRdb kept only the in-frame ones, dropping some. The sample has tens of thousands of clones; approximately 70% are singletons. With regard to this clone: As yet, its antigen is unknown.

Sample: PBMCs. The chain recombines TRBV9 with TRBJ2-1; 8 positions match TRBD2. The receptor was isolated from a male donor in good health and CMV-seropositive. Here the CDR3 reads CASSVVSGSLSEQFF. The DNA of the CDR3 is TGTGCCAGCAGCGTAGTGAGCGGGAGTCTGTCTGAGCAGTTCTTC.